This passage covers 12 T cell receptor beta chains from one sample sequenced in a study of OX40 agonist ivuxolimab in advanced cancers. Data came from immunoSEQ multiplex PCR; TCRdb stores just in-frame clones and leaves some out. The table shows 35,000 to 55,000 clones, with approximately 91% occurring only once. The sequencing used CD4+ or CD8+ T cells sorted from blood, collected in a trial of the OX40 agonist ivuxolimab. The receptor set was obtained from an adult with an advanced solid tumor such as melanoma, head and neck, liver or kidney cancer.

The chain couples TRBV19 to TRBJ2-2, with 14 bases identical to TRBD2. Germline CDR1 and CDR2: LNHDA and SQIVND (reference sequence). Trimming at V came to 4 bases and at J to 4 bases, leaving 5 bases not matched to a gene. There are 17 residues in the CDR3. CDR3 sequence reads: CASSRGTSGSLTGELFF. The CDR3 coding sequence is TGTGCCAGTAGTAGGGGGACTAGCGGGAGCCTCACCGGGGAGCTGTTTTTT. Full variable domain (remainder filled in from reference TRBV19 and TRBJ2-2): DGGITQSPKYLFRKEGQNVTLSCEQNLNHDAMYWYRQDPGQGLRLIYYSQIVNDFQKGDIAEGYSVSREKKESFPLTVTSAQKNPTAFYLCASSRGTSGSLTGELFFGEGSRLTVL.

The chain recombines TRBV7-2 with TRBJ2-7; D gene unclear. This CDR3 comprises 15 residues. The V gene's germline CDR1 is SGHTA and CDR2 FQGNSA. V lost 0 bases, J lost 5 bases, and 14 bases lay in between. CDR3 amino acids: CASSLAGTYPNEQYF. The CDR3 DNA reads as TGTGCCAGCAGCTTAGCGGGCACCTACCCGAACGAGCAGTACTTC.

The genes are TRBV25-1 and TRBJ2-5; 8 bases fit TRBD1. V was pared by 6 bases and J by 5 bases, with 8 bases of the junction left unmatched. Germline V CDR1 and CDR2: MGHDK, SYGVNS. The CDR3 length is 14 residues. CDR3 DNA sequence: TGTGCCAGCAGCTACGCAGGGGGCCTGGAGACCCAGTACTTC. Its translation is CASSYAGGLETQYF.

This chain connects TRBV19 to TRBJ1-2; D is ambiguous. V was clipped by 5 bases and J by 3 bases, with 16 bases between them. Germline V gene data show CDR1 as LNHDA and CDR2 as SQIVND (reference sequence). The CDR3 is made up of 15 amino acids. The CDR3, as DNA: TGTGCCAGTAGTTCTGGGTCTGCCGGTCACTATGGCTACACCTTC. It is translated as CASSSGSAGHYGYTF. The full variable domain, completed using reference TRBV19 and TRBJ1-2, is DGGITQSPKYLFRKEGQNVTLSCEQNLNHDAMYWYRQDPGQGLRLIYYSQIVNDFQKGDIAEGYSVSREKKESFPLTVTSAQKNPTAFYLCASSSGSAGHYGYTFGSGTRLTVV.

The V call is TRBV15, the J call TRBJ2-1; 11 nucleotides line up with TRBD2. Trimming cost V 5 bases and J 4 bases; bases outside gene matches: 16. There are 19 residues in the CDR3. Germline-derived CDR1 and CDR2 are LNHNV and YYDKDF (reference sequence). CDR3 DNA: TGTGCCACCAGCGCGGGGGGTAGCGGGAGGGCCAAACGGTACAATGAGCAGTTCTTC. It translates to CATSAGGSGRAKRYNEQFF.

This rearrangement joins TRBV14 to TRBJ2-1; 16 nucleotides line up with TRBD2. From germline, CDR1 is SGHDN and CDR2 FVKESK. The V segment lost 5 bases and the J segment 1 base; nucleotides outside the gene matches: 5. There are 18 residues in the CDR3. The CDR3 DNA is TGTGCCAGCAGCACGGGACTAGCGGGAGGGCCTTCCTACAATGAGCAGTTCTTC. Translated, it gives CASSTGLAGGPSYNEQFF.

The chain couples TRBV9 to TRBJ2-1; D gene unclear. The germline V gene encodes CDR1 SGDLS and CDR2 YYNGEE. V was cut by 5 bases and J by 1 base, with 10 bases left in between. CDR3 length: 14 amino acids. The CDR3 loop is CASSGLSSYNEQFF. Here the CDR3 DNA reads TGTGCCAGCAGTGGCCTCAGTTCCTACAATGAGCAGTTCTTC.

The chain combines TRBV27 with TRBJ1-5; the D gene is possibly TRBD1 (5 bases). This CDR3 has 13 amino acids. Germline CDR1 reads MNHEY; CDR2 reads SMNVEV (reference sequence). The V end was cut by 4 bases, the J end by 5 bases, with 9 bases between. For the CDR3, the DNA is TGTGCCAGCAGTTACGGGGGGGATCAGCCCCAGCATTTT. Translation gives CASSYGGDQPQHF.

This chain links TRBV7-3 with TRBJ2-6, with D possibly matching TRBD1 (6 bases). The CDR3 length is 20 residues. The V end was cut by 5 bases, the J end by 0 bases, with 23 bases between. Germline CDR1 is SGHTA and CDR2 is FQGTGA. The CDR3 bases are TGTGCCAGCAGCCGGGGAGTCTGGGGGCGACTTGACTCTGGGGCCAACGTCCTGACTTTC. Translation: CASSRGVWGRLDSGANVLTF.

This clone was seen more than once but under ten times. V and J are TRBV28 and TRBJ1-2; D might be TRBD1 (6 bases). The CDR3 runs to 15 residues. CDR1 is MDHEN, CDR2 SYDVKM, per germline. Trimming removed 2 bases at V and 4 bases at J, with 14 bases between. CDR3 residues: CASSLPTGSGYGYTF. The CDR3 DNA reads TGTGCCAGCAGTTTACCCACAGGGTCGGGCTATGGCTACACCTTC.

The rearrangement uses TRBV6-1 and TRBJ2-3; 8 nucleotides match TRBD2. CDR3 length: 14 amino acids. V lost 9 bases and J lost 1; bases outside the gene matches: 6. Germline loops: CDR1 MNHNS, CDR2 SASEGT. The CDR3 sequence is CASRPAGGTDTQYF. The CDR3 region has the DNA TGTGCCAGTAGACCAGCGGGAGGCACAGATACGCAGTATTTT.

This chain uses TRBV5-4 with TRBJ2-2, with a tentative D call TRBD2 (6 bases). Germline CDR1 is SGHNT and CDR2 is YYREEE (reference sequence). There are 15 residues in the CDR3. Deletions cut 0 bases from V and 4 bases from J, with 10 bases between. The CDR3 protein is CASSLGGDVTGELFF. The CDR3 nucleotides read TGTGCCAGCAGCTTGGGGGGGGACGTCACCGGGGAGCTGTTTTTT.